The TCR beta chain under discussion was sequenced for a study of blood T cell repertoires in COVID-19. Study-level background: There were acute and convalescent COVID-19 samples, and they came from the United States, Italy and Spain. PBMCs, B-cell-depleted T cells, or T cells were the source of the cDNA or gDNA that made up the material.

As originally analysed: It was from reference gene primer amplification that nucleated cell counts were estimated. Some clones are missing from TCRdb's copy, which holds only in-frame ones; the method was immunoSEQ multiplex PCR. V, J and clone size are taken as reported in that table, and D and trimming were inferred from the DNA itself. The profile shows under 60,000 clones, over 75% of them singletons. The CDR3 is 12 residues long. V was trimmed by 6 bases and J by 5 bases, leaving 13 bases between them. Germline lookup yields CDR1 SQVTM and CDR2 ANQGSEA. This clonotype was sampled from a human donor with active COVID-19. The donor label of this sample is uncertain. This sequence joins TRBV29-1 and TRBJ2-5, with TRBD2 as a possible D gene (5 bases). Sequencing was done on a sample of peripheral blood. CDR3 sequence (DNA): TGCAGCGTCCGCCGGGGATTGGAGACCCAGTACTTC. This codes for CSVRRGLETQYF.